The T cell receptor beta chain described here comes from a study of blood T cell repertoires in COVID-19. The assay was immunoSEQ multiplex PCR, and TCRdb's table has in-frame clones only and misses some. The sample records 150,000 to 200,000 clones, around three quarters being singletons. The V gene's germline CDR1 is SEHNR and CDR2 FQNEAQ (reference sequence). The CDR3 runs 13 residues. The V and J ends lost 1 base and 7 bases, in that order; junction bases with no gene match: 1. Sequenced material: peripheral blood. This sequence originates from a man aged 60-69 years with active or convalescent COVID-19. V is TRBV7-9 and J is TRBJ1-5; 7 nucleotides align to TRBD1. Here the CDR3 DNA reads TGTGCCAGCAGCTTAGGACAGGGCCAGCCCCAGCATTTT. Amino acids: CASSLGQGQPQHF.